A single sample is the source of the 20 T cell receptor beta chains below, sequenced in a study of blood T cells in healthy people across ages. Together with a sample-barcoded 5' primer, a J-beta primer mix was included in a second PCR lasting about 7 to 12 cycles. TCRdb re-called the 5' RACE reads through MiXCR, storing one row per CDR3 protein. The table includes approximately 1,700,000 distinct CDR3 sequences, approximately 40% detected once. The material sequenced was blood. The source is a human donor in good health.

There are a few counts of this clonotype. J is TRBJ2-5 and V is TRBV29-1; TRBD1 aligns across 8 bases. Germline V lookup: CDR1 SQVTM, CDR2 ANQGSEA. Unmatched junction bases numbered 5, after V lost 4 bases and J lost 4 bases. The CDR3 contains 13 residues. The CDR3 nucleotides are TGCAGCGTTGGTGGACAGGGAAGAGAGACCCAGTACTTC. Its translation: CSVGGQGRETQYF.

CDR3: CASSLVSASFQKYTEAFF. Here the CDR3 DNA reads TGTGCCAGCAGCTTAGTCTCGGCATCATTTCAAAAATACACTGAAGCTTTCTTT. The rearrangement uses TRBV7-6 and TRBJ1-1; D unresolved. V lost 1 base to trimming and J lost 3 bases, with 21 bases between them. The CDR3 extends over 18 amino acids. The germline gives CDR1 SGHVS, CDR2 FNYEAQ.

In regard to this clonotype: Compared with germline, one end of the junction differs, possibly owing to a read error. The V call is TRBV5-1, the J call TRBJ1-4, with a weak D call TRBD1 (6 bases). Per the germline V gene, CDR1 is SGHRS and CDR2 is YFSETQ. The CDR3 length is 15 residues. CDR3: CASSPEGHLFEELFF. The CDR3 DNA is TGCGCCAGCAGCCCCGAGGGACACCTTTTTGAAGAACTGTTTTTT.

This clonotype came up a few times. This chain connects TRBV6-1 to TRBJ2-1, with 10 bases identical to TRBD1. The CDR3 contains 12 residues. Germline-derived CDR1 and CDR2 are MNHNS and SASEGT. V gave up 7 bases and J gave up 10 bases; unmatched junction bases: 4. The CDR3 nucleotides read TGTGCCAGCATGGGACAGGGGCTCGAGCAGTTCTTC. Translated, it gives CASMGQGLEQFF.

The chain couples TRBV5-1 to TRBJ2-1; 8 positions agree with TRBD1. V gave up 5 bases and J gave up 4 bases; unmatched junction bases: 8. Germline V gene sequence: CDR1 SGHRS, CDR2 YFSETQ. This CDR3 is built from 15 residues. The CDR3 is CASRSGTGPYNEQFF. The CDR3 nucleotides are TGCGCCAGCAGATCCGGGACAGGACCTTACAATGAGCAGTTCTTC. Full variable domain (remainder filled in from reference TRBV5-1 and TRBJ2-1): KAGVTQTPRYLIKTRGQQVTLSCSPISGHRSVSWYQQTPGQGLQFLFEYFSETQRNKGNFPGRFSGRQFSNSRSEMNVSTLELGDSALYLCASRSGTGPYNEQFFGPGTRLTVL.

The chain links TRBV28 to TRBJ2-2; D possibly corresponds to TRBD1 (7 bases). Germline values: CDR1 MDHEN, CDR2 SYDVKM. Trimming took off 4 bases at V and 5 bases at J, with 20 bases between the two ends. This CDR3 has 17 amino acids. CDR3 amino acids: CASSYPKEGANTGELFF. In DNA form, the CDR3 reads TGTGCCAGCAGTTACCCAAAGGAGGGGGCTAATACCGGGGAGCTGTTTTTT.

The chain has TRBV12-3 or TRBV12-4 and TRBJ1-2; D is unclear. The CDR3 consists of 14 residues. The V and J ends lost 2 bases and 2 bases respectively, with 9 bases between them. DNA for the CDR3: TGTGCCAGCAGTTTAATCAACACCAACTATGGCTACACCTTC. Its translation: CASSLINTNYGYTF.

The rearrangement links TRBV14 to TRBJ2-3; 10 bases are a match to TRBD1. The junction had 8 bases not matched to a gene; V was cut back by 4 bases and J by 4 bases. Germline values: CDR1 SGHDN, CDR2 FVKESK. The CDR3 has 16 amino acids. DNA of the CDR3: TGTGCCAGCAGCCCTCGACCCGGACAGGGGGCAGATACGCAGTATTTT. Translation: CASSPRPGQGADTQYF.

The rearrangement uses TRBV11-2 and TRBJ2-1; TRBD2 matches 10 bases. Germline V gene data show CDR1 as SGHAT and CDR2 as FQNNGV. CDR3 length equals 12 residues. V lost 4 bases, J lost 15 bases, and 6 bases stayed unmatched. CDR3 protein: CASSSGTSEGFF. The CDR3 nucleotides read TGTGCCAGCAGCTCGGGGACTAGCGAGGGGTTCTTC. Using reference TRBV11-2 and TRBJ2-1 for the parts outside the CDR3, the full variable domain is EAGVAQSPRYKIIEKRQSVAFWCNPISGHATLYWYQQILGQGPKLLIQFQNNGVVDDSQLPKDRFSAERLKGVDSTLKIQPAKLEDSAVYLCASSSGTSEGFFGPGTRLTVL.

This clonotype showed up many times. V and J are TRBV29-1 and TRBJ2-1; the D is unclear. V lost 5 bases, J lost 7 bases, and 6 bases lay in between. There are 10 residues in the CDR3. Germline V gene lookup returns CDR1 SQVTM and CDR2 ANQGSEA. CDR3 sequence: CSVIQNEQFF. The DNA of the CDR3 is TGCAGCGTTATACAGAATGAGCAGTTCTTC.

The chain employs TRBV20-1 and TRBJ1-1; D unclear. Germline V gene lookup returns CDR1 DFQATT and CDR2 SNEGSKA (reference sequence). Trimming shortened V by 5 bases and J by 11 bases, and 12 bases separated the two germline ends. The CDR3 extends over 10 amino acids. For the CDR3, the DNA is TGCAGTGCTGGGGAGGTAGGGGCTTTCTTT. It yields the protein CSAGEVGAFF.

V usage is TRBV12-3 or TRBV12-4 and J usage is TRBJ2-7; TRBD1 matches 7 bases. J was trimmed by 5 bases and V by 4 bases; bases with no gene match: 11. This CDR3 has 15 residues. CDR3: CASSSRTGTVDEQYF. The CDR3 DNA sequence: TGTGCCAGCAGTTCCCGCACCGGGACAGTTGACGAGCAGTACTTC.

V and J are TRBV9 and TRBJ2-1, with D uncertain. In germline, CDR1 is SGDLS, CDR2 YYNGEE. Trimming took off 4 bases at V and 7 bases at J, with 15 bases between the two ends. The CDR3 length is 14 residues. Here the CDR3 DNA reads TGTGCCAGCAGCCCCCGGGCGGCCTCTAATGAGCAGTTCTTC. Translation: CASSPRAASNEQFF.

This clonotype was observed a single time. A read error may explain this, as a much larger clone is one base away. The chain uses TRBV5-4 and TRBJ2-1; TRBD2 agrees at 8 bases. Germline V gene sequence: CDR1 SGHNT, CDR2 YYREEE (reference sequence). The V gene end was trimmed by 2 bases and the J gene end by 5 bases; junction bases not matched to a gene: 9. This CDR3 has 16 amino acids. CDR3 DNA sequence: TGTGCCAGCAGCTTAGACGCGGGGGGCCTCCACAATGAGCAGTTCTTC. This codes for CASSLDAGGLHNEQFF.

This clonotype came up a few times. V gene TRBV4-2 combines with J gene TRBJ2-7; D is uncertain. The germline V and J ends were trimmed by 3 bases and 6 bases, with 15 bases remaining between them. The V gene's germline CDR1 is LGHNA and CDR2 YNFKEQ. The CDR3 runs to 14 residues. CDR3 loop: CASSQTLEAPEQYF. CDR3 nucleotide sequence: TGTGCCAGCAGCCAGACCCTAGAGGCACCCGAGCAGTACTTC.

This clonotype was observed at least ten times. The CDR3 region has the DNA TGCGCCAGCAGCCAAGAAGGCGACTATGGCTACACCTTC. It is translated as CASSQEGDYGYTF. J is TRBJ1-2 and V is TRBV4-3; D is unresolved. The CDR3 sequence is 13 residues long. Trimming left V 0 bases short and J 3 bases short, with 5 bases between. Germline values: CDR1 LGHNA, CDR2 YSLEER.

Only a few counts were recorded for this clonotype. The V and J genes are TRBV6-2 or TRBV6-3 and TRBJ2-3, with D perhaps matching TRBD2 (5 bases). The V and J ends lost 2 bases and 5 bases respectively, with 14 bases between them. Per the germline V gene, CDR1 is MNHEY and CDR2 is SVGEGT. The CDR3 spans 15 residues. CDR3 loop: CASSYPGFMGDTQYF. The DNA for the CDR3 is TGTGCCAGCAGTTACCCGGGGTTTATGGGAGATACGCAGTATTTT.

This clonotype has just a few counts. Relative to the germline gene, one junction end is altered; a read error may explain this. The chain uses TRBV4-3 and TRBJ2-6, with a weak D call TRBD2 (7 bases). Germline V gene data show CDR1 as LGHNA and CDR2 as YSLEER. The CDR3 runs 20 residues. CDR3 bases: TGCGCCAGCAGCCAAGATCCCGGGGGGCGCATGACCTCTGGGGCCGACGTCCTGACTTTC. As protein: CASSQDPGGRMTSGADVLTF.

This chain uses TRBV12-3 or TRBV12-4 with TRBJ2-4; D assignment may be TRBD1 or TRBD2 (6 bases each). The assigned J gene may be wrong: the sequence end matches TRBJ2-7 better. This CDR3 contains 14 residues. CDR3 bases: TGTGCCAGCAGTTCCACGGGGGCAGCAGCCGAGCAGTACTTC. This sequence encodes CASSSTGAAAEQYF.

The genes are TRBV29-1 and TRBJ1-2; no firm D call. With 7 bases removed from V and 1 base from J, the gap between germline ends came to 16 bases. The CDR3 is 14 amino acids. Germline V gives CDR1 SQVTM, CDR2 ANQGSEA. The CDR3 here is CSAAGDTLNYGYTF. The CDR3 nucleotides read TGCAGCGCCGCCGGAGACACCCTTAACTATGGCTACACCTTC.